What follows describes a single T cell receptor beta chain. The data are from a study of blood T cell repertoires in COVID-19. Germline CDR1 reads MDHEN; CDR2 reads SYDVKM. V lost 2 bases and J lost 7, with 11 bases in between. The CDR3 consists of 14 residues. Participants had their cohort set by participant-reported clinical history. The table came from immunoSEQ multiplex PCR; TCRdb's copy has only in-frame clones and leaves some out. The sample consists of about 320,000 clones, over 85% of them appearing once. The origin of this receptor is a man between 60 and 70 years old who had recovered from COVID-19. V is TRBV28 and J is TRBJ2-2, with D possibly TRBD1 on 5 matching bases. Sequencing was performed on PBMCs or T cells enriched from blood (not recorded which). The CDR3: CASSLTRASGELFF. CDR3 nucleotide sequence: TGTGCCAGCAGTTTAACCAGGGCAAGCGGGGAGCTGTTTTTT.